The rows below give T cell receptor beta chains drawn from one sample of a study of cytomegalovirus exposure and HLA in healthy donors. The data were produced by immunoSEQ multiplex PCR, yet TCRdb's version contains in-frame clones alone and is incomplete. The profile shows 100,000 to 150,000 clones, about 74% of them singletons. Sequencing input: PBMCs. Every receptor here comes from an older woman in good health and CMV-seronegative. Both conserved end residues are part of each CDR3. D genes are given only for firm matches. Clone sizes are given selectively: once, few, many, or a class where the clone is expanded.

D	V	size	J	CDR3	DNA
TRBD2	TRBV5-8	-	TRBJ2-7	CASSLSGRAGEQYF	TGTGCCAGCAGCTTGTCTGGGAGGGCGGGAGAGCAGTACTTC
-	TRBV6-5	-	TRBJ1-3	CASSYSGAATGNTIYF	TGTGCCAGCAGTTACTCGGGGGCCGCAACTGGAAACACCATATATTTT
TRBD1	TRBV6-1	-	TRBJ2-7	CASQVRKTGDEQYF	TGTGCCAGCCAAGTCAGAAAGACAGGGGACGAGCAGTACTTC
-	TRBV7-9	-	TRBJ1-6	CASSLTLGNSPLHF	TGTGCCAGCAGCTTAACGCTCGGGAATTCACCCCTCCACTTT
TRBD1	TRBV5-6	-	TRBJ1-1	CASSLGQGGNLATEAFF	TGTGCCAGCAGCTTGGGACAGGGGGGGAATTTGGCCACTGAAGCTTTCTTT
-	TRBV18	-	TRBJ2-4	CASSPPLGLLAKNIQYF	TGTGCCAGCTCACCACCGTTGGGACTGCTAGCCAAAAACATTCAGTACTTC
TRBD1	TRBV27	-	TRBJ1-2	CASSLRAQGAQGYTF	TGTGCCAGCAGTCTACGGGCACAGGGGGCACAAGGCTACACCTTC
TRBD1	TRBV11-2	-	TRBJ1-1	CASSFRQGATEAFF	TGTGCCAGCAGCTTCCGACAGGGGGCCACTGAAGCTTTCTTT
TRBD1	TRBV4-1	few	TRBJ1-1	CASSQGDSNTEAFF	TGCGCCAGCAGCCAAGGGGACAGTAACACTGAAGCTTTCTTT
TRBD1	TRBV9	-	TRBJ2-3	CASSEGQVDTQYF	TGTGCCAGCAGCGAAGGACAGGTCGATACGCAGTATTTT
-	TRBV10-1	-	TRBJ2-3	CASSPSLDTQYF	TGCGCCAGCAGCCCCTCCTTAGATACGCAGTATTTT
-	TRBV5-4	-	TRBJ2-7	CASSDGVPYEQYF	TGTGCCAGCAGCGACGGGGTTCCCTACGAGCAGTACTTC
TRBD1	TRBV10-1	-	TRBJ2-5	CASSPDRGLETQYF	TGCGCCAGCAGTCCGGACAGGGGGTTGGAGACCCAGTACTTC
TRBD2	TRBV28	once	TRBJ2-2	CASRSGGAGELFF	TGTGCCAGTAGAAGCGGGGGGGCCGGGGAGCTGTTTTTT
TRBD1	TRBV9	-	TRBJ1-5	CASSPGTGDSNQPQHF	TGTGCCAGCAGCCCAGGGACAGGGGACAGCAATCAGCCCCAGCATTTT
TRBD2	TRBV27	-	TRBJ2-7	CASRGLAGNEQYF	TGTGCCAGCCGGGGACTAGCGGGAAACGAGCAGTACTTC
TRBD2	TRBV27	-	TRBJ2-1	CASSLGLAGGALQNEQFF	TGTGCCAGCAGTTTAGGGCTAGCGGGGGGGGCTCTCCAGAATGAGCAGTTCTTC
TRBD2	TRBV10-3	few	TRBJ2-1	CAISGRAGGPDNEQFF	TGTGCCATCAGTGGTCGGGCGGGGGGCCCGGACAATGAGCAGTTCTTC
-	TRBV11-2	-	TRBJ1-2	CASSLDGRGDGYTF	TGTGCCAGCAGCTTAGATGGCCGGGGAGATGGCTACACCTTC
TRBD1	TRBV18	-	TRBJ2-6	CASSPLQGAGANVLTF	TGTGCCAGCTCACCCTTACAGGGGGCTGGGGCCAACGTCCTGACTTTC
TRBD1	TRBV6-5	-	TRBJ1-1	CASRSTGRQGPEAFF	TGTGCCAGCAGGTCCACAGGACGACAGGGCCCTGAAGCTTTCTTT
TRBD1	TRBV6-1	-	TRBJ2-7	CASSEKGWTGGHEQYF	TGTGCCAGCAGTGAAAAGGGGTGGACAGGGGGACACGAGCAGTACTTC
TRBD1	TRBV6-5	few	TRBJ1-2	CASSYPTGGGYGYTF	TGTGCCAGCAGTTACCCGACAGGGGGCGGGTATGGCTACACCTTC
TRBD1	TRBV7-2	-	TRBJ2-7	CASSIDGTGGNYEQYF	TGTGCCAGCAGCATAGATGGGACAGGAGGGAACTACGAGCAGTACTTC
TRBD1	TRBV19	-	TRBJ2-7	CASSELQGAREQYF	TGTGCCAGTAGCGAATTACAGGGGGCGAGGGAGCAGTACTTC
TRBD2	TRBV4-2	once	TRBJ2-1	CASSQRQGLAIFNEQFF	TGTGCCAGCAGCCAACGACAGGGACTAGCAATATTCAATGAGCAGTTCTTC
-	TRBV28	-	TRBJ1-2	CASSLFSGPRVSGDYGYTF	TGTGCCAGCAGTTTATTCTCCGGGCCCAGGGTAAGCGGGGACTATGGCTACACCTTC
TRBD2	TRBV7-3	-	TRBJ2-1	CASSLYPLTSGSYNEQFF	TGTGCCAGCAGCTTATATCCGTTGACTAGCGGGTCCTACAATGAGCAGTTCTTC
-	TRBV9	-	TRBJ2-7	CASSVGAGGQYEQYF	TGTGCCAGCAGCGTAGGGGCAGGAGGCCAGTACGAGCAGTACTTC
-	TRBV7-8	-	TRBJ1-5	CASRNPGWNQPQHF	TGTGCCAGCAGGAACCCAGGGTGGAATCAGCCCCAGCATTTT
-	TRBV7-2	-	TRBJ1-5	CASSSQGRGQPQHF	TGTGCCAGCAGCTCCCAGGGGCGGGGGCAGCCCCAGCATTTT
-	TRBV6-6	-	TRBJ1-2	CASDIKEYYGYTF	TGTGCCAGCGATATAAAAGAGTACTATGGCTACACCTTC
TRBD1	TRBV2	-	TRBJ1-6	CASSTPGGGVSPLHF	TGTGCCAGCAGTACACCAGGGGGCGGTGTGTCACCCCTCCACTTT
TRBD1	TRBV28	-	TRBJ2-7	CASSSTGGPISYEQYF	TGTGCCAGCAGTTCGACAGGGGGCCCTATCTCCTACGAGCAGTACTTC
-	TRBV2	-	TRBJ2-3	CASSGLSADTQYF	TGTGCCAGTTCGGGACTTTCCGCAGATACGCAGTATTTT
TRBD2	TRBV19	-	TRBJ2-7	CASSRTSGAYEQYF	TGTGCCAGTAGTCGGACTAGCGGGGCCTACGAGCAGTACTTC
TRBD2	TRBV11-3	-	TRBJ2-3	CASSPGTSGYSTDTQYF	TGTGCCAGCAGCCCCGGGACTAGCGGGTACAGCACAGATACGCAGTATTTT
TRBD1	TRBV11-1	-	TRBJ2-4	CASSSSQGAKNIQYF	TGTGCCAGCAGCTCCTCACAGGGGGCCAAAAACATTCAGTACTTC
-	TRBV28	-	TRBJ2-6	CASLTGPGSGANVLTF	TGTGCCAGCCTAACAGGCCCGGGCTCTGGGGCCAACGTCCTGACTTTC